This T cell receptor (beta chain) was found in a study of cytomegalovirus exposure and HLA in healthy donors. Study-wide background: One earlier analysis, a look at 180 million or so T cells, found some 100 million unique TCR beta sequences. Notes on the study in general: According to reports, the classifier identified cytomegalovirus status with high specificity and sensitivity. Association of a missense DCLRE1C variant with TCR beta V- and J-gene trimming was reported in a later analysis.

The CDR3 totals 16 residues. Germline V gene lookup returns CDR1 SGHAT and CDR2 FQNNGV. Unmatched junction bases numbered 5, after V lost 2 bases and J lost 1 base. The PCR used 60 Vbeta and 13 Jbeta primers. The data were produced by immunoSEQ multiplex PCR, yet TCRdb's version contains in-frame clones alone and is incomplete. The listing records approximately 170,000 clones. Concerning this clone: Its antigen remains unidentified.

Sequenced sample: PBMCs. The source of this sequence is a woman younger than 30 in good health and CMV-seropositive. This chain connects TRBV11-2 to TRBJ2-4, with 7 bases that match TRBD1. The CDR3 DNA reads TGTGCCAGCAGCTTAAATCTGGACAGGGCCAAAAACATTCAGTACTTC. It translates to CASSLNLDRAKNIQYF.